The entry below describes one T cell receptor beta chain. The antigen is unknown. Germline CDR1 reads SGHRS; CDR2 reads YFSETQ. V shed 0 bases and J 5 bases; nucleotides not matched to a gene: 5. The CDR3 is made up of 16 amino acids. The study left out patients who had uncontrolled infection, other autoimmune disease, pregnancy or lactation. Blood from later-ophthalmopathy patients was taken at first hyperthyroidism diagnosis. The data were obtained in a study of T cells in Graves' hyperthyroidism and ophthalmopathy. Study results and caveats: Before onset, ophthalmopathy was predicted by the model a median around 6.2 months earlier.

The source material, RNA transcripts, was used to amplify TCR beta CDR3 regions. TCR CDR3 regions were first amplified by RT-PCR with HTBI primers. One entry per CDR3 protein results from TCRdb running MiXCR on the multiplex PCR reads. The table lists fewer than 450,000 distinct CDR3 sequences, about a sixth of them singletons. The sample consisted of blood. This TCR was recovered from a woman aged 25 to 39 with Graves' hyperthyroidism that later progressed to Graves' ophthalmopathy. V is TRBV5-1 and J is TRBJ2-6, with 7 bases fitting TRBD1. CDR3: CASSLVSRGRANVLTF. Written as DNA, the CDR3 is TGCGCCAGCAGCTTGGTTAGTAGGGGGCGGGCCAACGTCCTGACTTTC.